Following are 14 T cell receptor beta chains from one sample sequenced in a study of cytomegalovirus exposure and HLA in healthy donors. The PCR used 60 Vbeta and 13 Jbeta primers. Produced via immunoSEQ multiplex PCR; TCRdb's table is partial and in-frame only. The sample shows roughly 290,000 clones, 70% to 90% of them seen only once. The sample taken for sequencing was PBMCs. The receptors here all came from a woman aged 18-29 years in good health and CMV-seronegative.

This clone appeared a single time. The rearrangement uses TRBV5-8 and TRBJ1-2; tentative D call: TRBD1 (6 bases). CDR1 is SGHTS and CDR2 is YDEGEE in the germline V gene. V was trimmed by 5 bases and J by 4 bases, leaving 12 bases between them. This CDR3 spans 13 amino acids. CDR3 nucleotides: TGTGCCAGCAGTAGTCCGACAGGCTATGGCTACACCTTC. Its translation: CASSSPTGYGYTF.

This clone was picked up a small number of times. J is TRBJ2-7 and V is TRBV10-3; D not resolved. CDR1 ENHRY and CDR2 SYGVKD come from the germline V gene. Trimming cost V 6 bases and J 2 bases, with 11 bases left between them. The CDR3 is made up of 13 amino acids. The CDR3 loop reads CAISRRGTYEQYF. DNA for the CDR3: TGTGCCATCAGCAGGCGTGGAACCTACGAGCAGTACTTC.

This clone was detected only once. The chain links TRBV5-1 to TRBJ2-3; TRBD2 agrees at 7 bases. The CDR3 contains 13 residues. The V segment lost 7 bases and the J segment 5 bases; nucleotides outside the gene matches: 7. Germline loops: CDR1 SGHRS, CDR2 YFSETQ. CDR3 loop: CASGGLGGDTQYF. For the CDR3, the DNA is TGCGCCAGCGGAGGACTAGGCGGAGATACGCAGTATTTT.

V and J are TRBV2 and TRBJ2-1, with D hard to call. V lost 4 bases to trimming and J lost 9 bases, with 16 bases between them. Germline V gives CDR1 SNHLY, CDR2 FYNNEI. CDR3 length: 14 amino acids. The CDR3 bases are TGTGCCAGCAGTGCCCGAACCTATGCCGGTGAGCAGTTCTTC. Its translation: CASSARTYAGEQFF.

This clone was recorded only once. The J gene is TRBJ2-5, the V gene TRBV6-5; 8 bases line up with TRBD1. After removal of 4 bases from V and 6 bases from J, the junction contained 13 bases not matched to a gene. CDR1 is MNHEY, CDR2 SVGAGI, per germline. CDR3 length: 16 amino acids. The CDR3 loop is CASSLSQGAGRQTQYF. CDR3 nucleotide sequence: TGTGCCAGCAGTTTATCCCAGGGGGCCGGGCGGCAGACCCAGTACTTC.

The CDR3 nucleotides read TGCAGCGTTGGGCTAGCGGGGGGTTCCTACGAGCAGTACTTC. Protein: CSVGLAGGSYEQYF. The chain recombines TRBV29-1 with TRBJ2-7; 11 bases align to TRBD2. After removal of 4 bases from V and 1 base from J, the junction contained 3 bases not matched to a gene. Looked up from germline, CDR1 is SQVTM and CDR2 is ANQGSEA. This CDR3 has 14 residues.

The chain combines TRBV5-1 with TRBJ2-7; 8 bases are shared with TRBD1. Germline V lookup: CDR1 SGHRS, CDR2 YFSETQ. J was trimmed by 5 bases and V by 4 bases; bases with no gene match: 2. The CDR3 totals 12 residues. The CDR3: CASSQDRDEQYF. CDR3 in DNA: TGCGCCAGCAGCCAGGACAGGGACGAGCAGTACTTC.

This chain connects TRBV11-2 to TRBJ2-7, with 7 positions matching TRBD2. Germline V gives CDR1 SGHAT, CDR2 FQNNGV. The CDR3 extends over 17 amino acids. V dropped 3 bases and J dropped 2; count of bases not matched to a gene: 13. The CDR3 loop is CASSFGPVGLEPYEQYF. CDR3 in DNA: TGTGCCAGCAGCTTTGGGCCCGTTGGACTAGAACCCTACGAGCAGTACTTC. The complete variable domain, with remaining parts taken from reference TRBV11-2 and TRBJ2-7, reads EAGVAQSPRYKIIEKRQSVAFWCNPISGHATLYWYQQILGQGPKLLIQFQNNGVVDDSQLPKDRFSAERLKGVDSTLKIQPAKLEDSAVYLCASSFGPVGLEPYEQYFGPGTRLTVT.

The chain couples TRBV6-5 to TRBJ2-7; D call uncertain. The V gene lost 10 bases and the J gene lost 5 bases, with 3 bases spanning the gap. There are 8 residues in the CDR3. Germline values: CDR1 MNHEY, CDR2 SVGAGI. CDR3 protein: CATDEQYF. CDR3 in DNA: TGTGCCACGGACGAGCAGTACTTC.

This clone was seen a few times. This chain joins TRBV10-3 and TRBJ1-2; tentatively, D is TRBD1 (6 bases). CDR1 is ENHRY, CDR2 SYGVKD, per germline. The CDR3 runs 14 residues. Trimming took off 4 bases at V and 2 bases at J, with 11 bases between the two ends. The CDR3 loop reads CAISVQGENYGYTF. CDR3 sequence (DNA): TGTGCCATCAGTGTACAGGGCGAAAACTATGGCTACACCTTC.

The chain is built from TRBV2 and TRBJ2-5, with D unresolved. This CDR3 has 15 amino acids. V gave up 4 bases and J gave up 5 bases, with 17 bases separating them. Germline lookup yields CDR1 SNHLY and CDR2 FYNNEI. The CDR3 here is CASSGPFDTQETQYF. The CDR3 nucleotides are TGTGCCAGCAGTGGTCCCTTTGACACACAGGAGACCCAGTACTTC. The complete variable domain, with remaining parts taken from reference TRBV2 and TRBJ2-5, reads EPEVTQTPSHQVTQMGQEVILRCVPISNHLYFYWYRQILGQKVEFLVSFYNNEISEKSEIFDDQFSVERPDGSNFTLKIRSTKLEDSAMYFCASSGPFDTQETQYFGPGTRLLVL.

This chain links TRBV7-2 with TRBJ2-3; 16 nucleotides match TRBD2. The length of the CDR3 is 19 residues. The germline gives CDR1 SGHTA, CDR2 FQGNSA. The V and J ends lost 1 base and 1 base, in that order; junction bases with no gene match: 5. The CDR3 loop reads CASSLDGTSGGGRTDTQYF. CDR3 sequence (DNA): TGTGCCAGCAGCTTAGATGGGACTAGCGGGGGGGGACGCACAGATACGCAGTATTTT.

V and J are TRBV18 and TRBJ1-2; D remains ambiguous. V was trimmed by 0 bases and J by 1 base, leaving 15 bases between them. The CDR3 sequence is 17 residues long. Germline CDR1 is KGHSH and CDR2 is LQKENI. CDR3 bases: TGTGCCAGCTCACCACCGAACCGCCCCACAATTAACTATGGCTACACCTTC. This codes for CASSPPNRPTINYGYTF.

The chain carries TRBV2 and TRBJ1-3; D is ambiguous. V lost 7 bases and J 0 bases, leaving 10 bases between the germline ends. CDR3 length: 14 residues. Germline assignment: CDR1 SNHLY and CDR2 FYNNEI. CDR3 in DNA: TGTGCCAGCACGGGTCCTGTCTCTGGAAACACCATATATTTT. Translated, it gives CASTGPVSGNTIYF.